The 29 T cell receptor beta chains given below trace back to one sample, sequenced in a study of blood T cell repertoires in COVID-19. Sequenced by immunoSEQ multiplex PCR; TCRdb stores in-frame clones only, minus some. The profile shows 310,000 or so clones, 88% of them singletons. The source material was peripheral blood. Receptors originate from a woman aged 50 to 60 with active or convalescent COVID-19.

The V gene is TRBV28, the J gene TRBJ2-7; 7 bases align to TRBD1. The CDR3 sequence is 14 residues long. Per the germline V gene, CDR1 is MDHEN and CDR2 is SYDVKM. V gave up 3 bases and J gave up 5 bases; unmatched junction bases: 7. CDR3 in DNA: TGTGCCAGCAGTTTGGGCAACAGGGGCGACGAGCAGTACTTC. It encodes CASSLGNRGDEQYF.

This CDR3 is CSVMPAGGEKLFF. DNA of the CDR3: TGCAGCGTTATGCCCGCGGGAGGTGAAAAACTGTTTTTT. The chain links TRBV29-1 to TRBJ1-4; no clear D gene. Germline V gene sequence: CDR1 SQVTM, CDR2 ANQGSEA. The CDR3 loop spans 13 amino acids. Trimming stripped 5 bases from V and 7 bases from J, with 14 bases between.

The J gene is TRBJ1-2, the V gene TRBV27; 8 nucleotides agree with TRBD1. This CDR3 has 17 amino acids. The V gene's germline CDR1 is MNHEY and CDR2 SMNVEV (reference sequence). V was pared by 3 bases and J by 4 bases, with 13 bases of the junction left unmatched. As DNA, the CDR3 is TGTGCCAGCAGTTTGTCCCGGGACAGGATCCTAGGCTATGGCTACACCTTC. This sequence encodes CASSLSRDRILGYGYTF.

The genes are TRBV29-1 and TRBJ1-2; a possible D gene is TRBD1 (6 bases). CDR3 length equals 11 residues. The germline gives CDR1 SQVTM, CDR2 ANQGSEA. V lost 8 bases to trimming and J lost 2 bases, with 9 bases between them. The CDR3 region is CSSGANYGYTF. In DNA, the CDR3 is TGCAGCTCAGGGGCGAACTATGGCTACACCTTC.

The rearrangement links TRBV7-2 to TRBJ1-4, with 8 positions matching TRBD1. The CDR3 is made up of 17 amino acids. Trimming removed 5 bases from V and 12 bases from J; junction bases left unmatched: 20. Germline-derived CDR1 and CDR2 are SGHTA and FQGNSA. The CDR3 reads CASSAHSRTGTSKELFF. The CDR3 DNA reads TGTGCCAGCAGCGCCCATTCGAGGACAGGGACTTCGAAAGAACTGTTTTTT.

This chain joins TRBV6-1 and TRBJ1-4; weak D call: TRBD1 (6 bases). V lost 1 base and J lost 8, with 14 bases in between. Germline V gene sequence: CDR1 MNHNS, CDR2 SASEGT. This CDR3 region has 15 residues. The DNA of the CDR3 is TGTGCCAGCAGTGAAGGGGGGCTGATTAGGGAAAAACTGTTTTTT. It encodes CASSEGGLIREKLFF.

The chain is built from TRBV10-3 and TRBJ1-1, with D possibly being TRBD1 (5 bases). Germline assignment: CDR1 ENHRY and CDR2 SYGVKD. With 2 bases removed from V and 6 bases from J, the gap between germline ends came to 7 bases. CDR3 size: 12 residues. CDR3 sequence: CAISEGASEAFF. CDR3 coding DNA: TGTGCCATCAGTGAGGGGGCCTCTGAAGCTTTCTTT.

V is TRBV12-5 and J is TRBJ2-3, with D unresolved. The CDR3 contains 15 residues. Germline CDR1 is LGHNT and CDR2 is FRNRAP. V was cut by 3 bases and J by 0 bases, with 10 bases left in between. In DNA form, the CDR3 reads TGTGCTAGTGGTTTCGACTTCCCTAGCACAGATACGCAGTATTTT. Translating it yields CASGFDFPSTDTQYF.

The chain is built from TRBV30 and TRBJ1-1, with D possibly TRBD1 on 5 matching bases. The germline gives CDR1 GTSNPN, CDR2 SVGIG (reference sequence). Between the trimmed V and J ends, which lost 5 bases and 3 bases, there was a span of 13 bases. This CDR3 is 13 amino acids long. CDR3 nucleotides: TGTGCCTGGGCGCGGGGGGAAGACACTGAAGCTTTCTTT. Translation gives CAWARGEDTEAFF.

The chain recombines TRBV7-2 with TRBJ2-2; TRBD2 matches at 13 bases. The germline gives CDR1 SGHTA, CDR2 FQGNSA. Trimming took 5 bases from V and 7 from J; bases not matched to a gene: 7. The CDR3 extends over 16 amino acids. The CDR3 bases are TGTGCCAGCAGCCCGCGGACTAGCGGGGGCTACGGGGAGCTGTTTTTT. Its translation: CASSPRTSGGYGELFF.

The chain uses TRBV28 and TRBJ1-4, with D perhaps TRBD1 (6 bases). V gave up 9 bases and J gave up 7 bases, with 18 bases separating them. Looked up from germline, CDR1 is MDHEN and CDR2 is SYDVKM. This CDR3 has 14 amino acids. The CDR3 is CASGRAGEGEKLFF. CDR3 nucleotide sequence: TGTGCCAGTGGCCGGGCAGGGGAGGGTGAAAAACTGTTTTTT.

This clone occurred a few times. This CDR3 reads CASSRATGIISYGYTF. The CDR3 DNA reads TGTGCCAGCAGTCGAGCGACAGGGATAATTTCCTATGGCTACACCTTC. The V call is TRBV6-6, the J call TRBJ1-2; 7 nucleotides match TRBD1. The V and J ends lost 5 bases and 4 bases, in that order; junction bases with no gene match: 13. CDR1 MNHNY and CDR2 SVGAGI come from the germline V gene (reference sequence). CDR3 length: 16 residues.

The V call is TRBV6-6, the J call TRBJ2-7; possible D gene TRBD2, 6 bases. From germline, CDR1 is MNHNY and CDR2 SVGAGI (reference sequence). The CDR3 spans 12 residues. Trimming removed 8 bases from V and 2 bases from J, with 10 bases in between. This CDR3 is CASGGGPYEQYF. In DNA form, the CDR3 reads TGTGCCAGCGGGGGAGGCCCCTACGAGCAGTACTTC.

About this clone: One end of the junction does not line up with germline, which may come from a read error. CDR3 nucleotide sequence: TGTGCTAGCAGCCAAGGAGGGACAGGGACTAATGAAAAACTGTTTTTT. As protein: CASSQGGTGTNEKLFF. The chain employs TRBV7-7 and TRBJ1-4; 9 nucleotides line up with TRBD1. The CDR3 contains 16 residues. Looked up from germline, CDR1 is SSHAT and CDR2 is FNYEAQ (reference sequence).

The chain combines TRBV7-8 with TRBJ2-2; D perhaps matches TRBD2 (5 bases). V lost 1 base and J lost 6, with 24 bases in between. Germline V CDR1 and CDR2: SGHVS, FQNEAQ. This CDR3 is built from 19 residues. The CDR3 protein is CASSLELKRLLVVSGELFF. The CDR3 DNA is TGTGCCAGCAGCTTAGAACTAAAACGGCTACTAGTGGTGTCCGGGGAGCTGTTTTTT.

The rearrangement uses TRBV11-2 and TRBJ1-1, with D uncertain. Germline loops: CDR1 SGHAT, CDR2 FQNNGV. Trimming took 5 bases from V and 0 from J, leaving 16 bases between them. The CDR3 consists of 16 residues. The chain's CDR3 is CASSPRDLLMNTEAFF. CDR3 sequence (DNA): TGTGCCAGCAGCCCTCGGGATCTCCTCATGAACACTGAAGCTTTCTTT.

The table lists this clone with a few counts. The V gene is TRBV7-9, the J gene TRBJ1-3; tentatively, D is TRBD1 (6 bases). V was trimmed by 5 bases and J by 0 bases, leaving 11 bases between them. CDR1 is SEHNR, CDR2 FQNEAQ, per germline (reference sequence). This CDR3 is built from 15 residues. CDR3 nucleotides: TGTGCCAGCAGCCGAGGGGGAGCCTCTGGAAACACCATATATTTT. This codes for CASSRGGASGNTIYF.

The CDR3: CAISELTYEQYF. The CDR3 region has the DNA TGTGCCATCAGTGAGTTAACATACGAGCAGTACTTC. The J gene is TRBJ2-7, the V gene TRBV10-3; D unclear. The V and J ends lost 1 base and 4 bases respectively, with 5 bases between them. This CDR3 is 12 amino acids long. CDR1 ENHRY and CDR2 SYGVKD come from the germline V gene.

The J gene is TRBJ2-7, the V gene TRBV19; D is possibly TRBD2 (6 bases). Germline V gene lookup returns CDR1 LNHDA and CDR2 SQIVND (reference sequence). V was trimmed by 3 bases and J by 2 bases, leaving 17 bases between them. The CDR3 contains 16 residues. Here the CDR3 reads CASSIAPGVGPYEQYF. CDR3 bases: TGTGCCAGTAGTATCGCCCCGGGAGTAGGGCCCTACGAGCAGTACTTC.

The chain employs TRBV28 and TRBJ1-5, with D perhaps matching TRBD1 (5 bases). Germline V lookup: CDR1 MDHEN, CDR2 SYDVKM. Trimming removed 7 bases at V and 6 bases at J, with 19 bases between. There are 15 residues in the CDR3. The CDR3 here is CASILGGVSTQPQHF. CDR3 DNA: TGTGCCAGCATATTGGGGGGAGTGAGTACTCAGCCCCAGCATTTT.

This clone was detected once. The V and J genes are TRBV27 and TRBJ2-1; 11 bases map to TRBD2. Unmatched junction bases numbered 9, after V lost 4 bases and J lost 7 bases. Per the germline V gene, CDR1 is MNHEY and CDR2 is SMNVEV (reference sequence). The CDR3 is made up of 16 amino acids. The CDR3: CASSSETSGDSNEQFF. The DNA for the CDR3 is TGTGCCAGCAGTTCGGAGACTAGCGGGGACTCTAATGAGCAGTTCTTC.

V gene TRBV12-3 or TRBV12-4 combines with J gene TRBJ1-2; unclear D gene. The CDR3 extends over 13 amino acids. V dropped 2 bases and J dropped 6 bases, with 10 bases sitting between them. CDR3 coding DNA: TGTGCCAGCAGTTTATTAACAGCTGATGGCTACACCTTC. Amino acid sequence: CASSLLTADGYTF.

CDR3 nucleotide sequence: TGCAGCGTTGAAGGAACCAACAGAGACTACGAGCAGTACTTC. It yields the protein CSVEGTNRDYEQYF. This chain connects TRBV29-1 to TRBJ2-7; unclear D gene. Trimming left V 1 base short and J 3 bases short, with 13 bases between. The V gene's germline CDR1 is SQVTM and CDR2 ANQGSEA. This CDR3 spans 14 amino acids.

The DNA for the CDR3 is TGTGCCAGCAGCTCACTCCGGGGGTCCCGGTACAATGAGCAGTTCTTC. Its protein product is CASSSLRGSRYNEQFF. The rearrangement uses TRBV28 and TRBJ2-1; the D gene is possibly TRBD2 (6 bases). This CDR3 is 16 amino acids long. Germline CDR1 MDHEN, CDR2 SYDVKM. The germline V and J ends were trimmed by 6 bases and 4 bases, with 19 bases remaining between them.

The chain has TRBV6-5 and TRBJ2-5, with D possibly matching TRBD1 (6 bases). Germline V lookup: CDR1 MNHEY, CDR2 SVGAGI. This CDR3 has 15 residues. Trimming left V 0 bases short and J 7 bases short, with 15 bases between. The CDR3 DNA reads TGTGCCAGCAGTTACTCGGGAGCTATAGGGGGGACCCAGTACTTC. Encoded protein: CASSYSGAIGGTQYF.

The V gene is TRBV19, the J gene TRBJ2-7; the D gene is possibly TRBD2 (7 bases). Germline V gene lookup returns CDR1 LNHDA and CDR2 SQIVND (reference sequence). V shed 2 bases and J shed 6 bases, with 20 bases lying between them. The CDR3 is 16 amino acids. This CDR3 reads CASSISWRGGAGEQYF. The CDR3, as DNA: TGTGCCAGTAGTATATCATGGAGGGGGGGAGCTGGCGAGCAGTACTTC. The full variable domain, in which reference TRBV19 and TRBJ2-7 provide the parts outside the CDR3, is DGGITQSPKYLFRKEGQNVTLSCEQNLNHDAMYWYRQDPGQGLRLIYYSQIVNDFQKGDIAEGYSVSREKKESFPLTVTSAQKNPTAFYLCASSISWRGGAGEQYFGPGTRLTVT.

The rearrangement uses TRBV19 and TRBJ1-2; no firm D call. Deletions cut 4 bases from V and 5 bases from J, with 11 bases between. The CDR3 contains 13 residues. Germline assignment: CDR1 LNHDA and CDR2 SQIVND (reference sequence). The CDR3, as DNA: TGTGCCAGTAGTACCGATAGACTATATGGCTACACCTTC. As protein: CASSTDRLYGYTF.

The CDR3 bases are TGTGCCAGCAGCTCGCTCGGGGTAACAGACATTCAGTACTTC. Amino acids: CASSSLGVTDIQYF. V usage is TRBV7-2 and J usage is TRBJ2-4; D possibly corresponds to TRBD2 (5 bases). CDR1 is SGHTA and CDR2 is FQGNSA in the germline V gene. The CDR3 sequence is 14 residues long. V lost 4 bases and J lost 8, with 15 bases in between. The whole variable domain, filled in from reference TRBV7-2 and TRBJ2-4, reads GAGVSQSPSNKVTEKGKDVELRCDPISGHTALYWYRQSLGQGLEFLIYFQGNSAPDKSGLPSDRFSAERTGGSVSTLTIQRTQQEDSAVYLCASSSLGVTDIQYFGAGTRLSVL.

The chain recombines TRBV2 with TRBJ1-2; D is perhaps TRBD1 (5 bases). CDR3 length equals 15 residues. CDR1 and CDR2 (germline): SNHLY, FYNNEI. V lost 7 bases and J lost 0, with 15 bases in between. The CDR3 sequence: CASINAGGANYGYTF. The CDR3 DNA is TGTGCCAGCATTAACGCGGGAGGGGCTAACTATGGCTACACCTTC.